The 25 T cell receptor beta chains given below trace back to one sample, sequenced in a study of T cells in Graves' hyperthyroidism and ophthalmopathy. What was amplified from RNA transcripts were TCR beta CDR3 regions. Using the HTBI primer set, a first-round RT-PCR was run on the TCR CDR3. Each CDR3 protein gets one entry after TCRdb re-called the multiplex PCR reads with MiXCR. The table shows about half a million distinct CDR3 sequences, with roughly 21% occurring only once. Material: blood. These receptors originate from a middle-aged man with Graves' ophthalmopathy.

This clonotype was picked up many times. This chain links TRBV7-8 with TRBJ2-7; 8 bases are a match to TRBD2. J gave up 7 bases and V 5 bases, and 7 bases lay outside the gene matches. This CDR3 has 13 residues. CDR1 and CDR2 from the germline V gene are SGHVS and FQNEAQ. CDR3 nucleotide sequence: TGTGCCAGCAGCATAGAAGCGGGGGCTGAGCAGTACTTC. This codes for CASSIEAGAEQYF.

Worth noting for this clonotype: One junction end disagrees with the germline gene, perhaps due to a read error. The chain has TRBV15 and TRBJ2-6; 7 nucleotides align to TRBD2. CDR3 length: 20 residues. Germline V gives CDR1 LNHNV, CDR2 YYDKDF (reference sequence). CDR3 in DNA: TGTGCCACCAGCTTTGCGAGAAAGCGGGGATCCTACTCTGGGGCCAACGTCCCGACTTTC. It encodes CATSFARKRGSYSGANVPTF.

CDR3 DNA sequence: TGTGCCAGCAGCCTTTCCGCCTACTCACAGGGGTCAAATGGCTACACCTTC. This gives the protein CASSLSAYSQGSNGYTF. The chain employs TRBV2 and TRBJ1-2, with 7 positions matching TRBD1. The ends lost 6 bases at V and 6 bases at J; junction bases unmatched: 19. Germline V CDR1 and CDR2: SNHLY, FYNNEI. This CDR3 has 17 residues.

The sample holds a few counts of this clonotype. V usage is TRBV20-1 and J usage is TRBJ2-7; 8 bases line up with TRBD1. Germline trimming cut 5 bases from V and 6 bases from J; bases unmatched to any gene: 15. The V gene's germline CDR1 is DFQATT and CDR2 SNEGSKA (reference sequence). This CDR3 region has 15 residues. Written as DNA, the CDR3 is TGCAGTGCTGCCCCTCCGACAGGGGTTTTCTTCGAGCAGTACTTC. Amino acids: CSAAPPTGVFFEQYF.

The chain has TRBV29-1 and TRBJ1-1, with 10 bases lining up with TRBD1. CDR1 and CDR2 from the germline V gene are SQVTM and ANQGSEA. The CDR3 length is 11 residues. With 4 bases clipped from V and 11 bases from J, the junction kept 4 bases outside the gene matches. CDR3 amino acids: CSVVDRGSAFF. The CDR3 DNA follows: TGCAGCGTTGTGGACAGGGGGTCGGCTTTCTTT.

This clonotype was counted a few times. The CDR3 DNA reads TGCAGTGCTAGTGAGTTTCCAGGGGGCAATGAGCAGTTCTTC. Translated: CSASEFPGGNEQFF. The V and J genes are TRBV20-1 and TRBJ2-1; 7 bases match TRBD1. The V gene's germline CDR1 is DFQATT and CDR2 SNEGSKA (reference sequence). J lost 6 bases, V lost 3 bases, and 8 bases had no gene match. The CDR3 extends over 14 amino acids.

The CDR3 loop is CASSLGGLAGARSYNEQFF. The CDR3 nucleotides read TGCGCCAGCAGCTTGGGGGGACTAGCGGGGGCCCGCTCCTACAATGAGCAGTTCTTC. The gene calls are TRBV5-1 and TRBJ2-1; TRBD2 matches 14 bases. The J segment lost 0 bases and the V segment lost 0 bases, leaving 5 bases of the junction unmatched. This CDR3 has 19 amino acids. Germline loops: CDR1 SGHRS, CDR2 YFSETQ.

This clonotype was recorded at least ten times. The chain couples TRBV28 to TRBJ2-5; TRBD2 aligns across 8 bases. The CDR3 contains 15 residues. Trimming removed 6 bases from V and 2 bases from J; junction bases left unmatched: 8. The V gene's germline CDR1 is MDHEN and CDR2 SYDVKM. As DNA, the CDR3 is TGTGCCAGCAGCCAAAGCGGGAGCGGACAAGAGACCCAGTACTTC. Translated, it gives CASSQSGSGQETQYF.

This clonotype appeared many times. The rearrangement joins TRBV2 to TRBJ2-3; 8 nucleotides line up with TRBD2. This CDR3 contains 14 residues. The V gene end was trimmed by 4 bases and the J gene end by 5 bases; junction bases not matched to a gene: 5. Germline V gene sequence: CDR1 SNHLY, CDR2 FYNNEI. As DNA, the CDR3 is TGTGCCAGCAGTGTCCGGGGGGGCTTAGATACGCAGTATTTT. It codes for CASSVRGGLDTQYF.

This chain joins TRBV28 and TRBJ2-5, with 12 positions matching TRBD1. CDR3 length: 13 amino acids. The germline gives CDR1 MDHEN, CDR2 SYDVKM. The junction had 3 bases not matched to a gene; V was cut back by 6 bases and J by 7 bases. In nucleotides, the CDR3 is TGTGCCAGCAGAGGGACAGGGGGCTGGACCCAGTACTTC. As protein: CASRGTGGWTQYF.

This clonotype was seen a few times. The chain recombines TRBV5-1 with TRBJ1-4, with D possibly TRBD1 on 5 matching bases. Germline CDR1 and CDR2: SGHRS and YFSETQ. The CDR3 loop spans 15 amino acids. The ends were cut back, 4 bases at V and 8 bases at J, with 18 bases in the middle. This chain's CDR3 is CASSLAGIIEEKLFF. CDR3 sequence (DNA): TGCGCCAGCAGCCTAGCAGGGATAATCGAGGAAAAACTGTTTTTT.

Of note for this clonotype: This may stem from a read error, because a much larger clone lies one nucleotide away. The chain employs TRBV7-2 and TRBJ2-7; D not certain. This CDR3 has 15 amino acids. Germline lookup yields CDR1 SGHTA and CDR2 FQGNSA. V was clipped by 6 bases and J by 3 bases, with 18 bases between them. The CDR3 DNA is TGTGCCAGCAGACGGAGTACGTGGTGGTTCTACGAGCAGTACTTC. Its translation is CASRRSTWWFYEQYF.

The CDR3 reads CASSYSRLAPHEQYF. CDR3 sequence (DNA): TGTGCCAGCAGTTACTCGAGATTGGCTCCTCACGAGCAGTACTTC. The V gene is TRBV6-2 or TRBV6-3, the J gene TRBJ2-7, with D uncertain. V was trimmed by 0 bases and J by 5 bases, leaving 14 bases between them. Germline values: CDR1 MNHEY, CDR2 SVGEGT. This CDR3 has 15 amino acids.

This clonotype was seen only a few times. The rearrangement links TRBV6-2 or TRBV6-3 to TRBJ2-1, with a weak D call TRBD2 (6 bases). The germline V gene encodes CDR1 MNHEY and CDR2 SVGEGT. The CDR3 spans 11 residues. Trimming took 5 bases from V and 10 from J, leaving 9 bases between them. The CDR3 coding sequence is TGTGCCAGCAGTAGCCGGGGGGAGCAGTTCTTC. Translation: CASSSRGEQFF.

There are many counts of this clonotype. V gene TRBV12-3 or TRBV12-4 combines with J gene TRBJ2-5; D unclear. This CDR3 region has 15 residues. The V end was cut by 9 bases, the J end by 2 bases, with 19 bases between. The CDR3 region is CASSRTDSSQETQYF. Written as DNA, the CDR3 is TGTGCCAGTAGTCGGACCGACTCATCTCAAGAGACCCAGTACTTC.

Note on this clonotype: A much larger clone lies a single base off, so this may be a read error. CDR3 bases: TGCGCCAGCAGCCAAGAGAAGGGCGGAACCTACGAGCGGTACTTC. Translated: CASSQEKGGTYERYF. The chain joins TRBV4-1 to TRBJ2-7; D gene uncertain. The V gene's germline CDR1 is MGHRA and CDR2 YSYEKL. The CDR3 spans 15 residues.

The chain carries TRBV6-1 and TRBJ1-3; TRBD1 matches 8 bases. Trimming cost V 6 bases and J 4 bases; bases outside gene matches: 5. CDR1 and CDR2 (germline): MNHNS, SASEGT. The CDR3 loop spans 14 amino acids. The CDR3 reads CASRNRGTGNTIYF. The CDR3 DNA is TGTGCCAGCAGAAACAGGGGGACGGGAAACACCATATATTTT.

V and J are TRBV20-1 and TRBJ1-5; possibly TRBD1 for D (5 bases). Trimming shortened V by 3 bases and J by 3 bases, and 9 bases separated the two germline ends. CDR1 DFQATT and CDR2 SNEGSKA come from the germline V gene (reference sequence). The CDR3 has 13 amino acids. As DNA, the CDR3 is TGCAGTGCTAGTGGGGCAGACAATCAGCCCCAGCATTTT. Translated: CSASGADNQPQHF.

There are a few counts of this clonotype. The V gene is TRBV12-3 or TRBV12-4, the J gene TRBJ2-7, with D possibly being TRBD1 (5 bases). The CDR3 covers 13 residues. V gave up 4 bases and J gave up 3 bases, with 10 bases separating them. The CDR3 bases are TGTGCCAGCAGTTGGGGCCTGAACTACGAGCAGTACTTC. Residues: CASSWGLNYEQYF.

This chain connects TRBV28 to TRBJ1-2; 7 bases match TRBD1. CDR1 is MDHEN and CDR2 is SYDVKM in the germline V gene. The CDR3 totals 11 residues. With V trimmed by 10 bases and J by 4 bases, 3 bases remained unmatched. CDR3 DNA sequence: TGTGCCACCCAGGGGGGCTATGGCTACACCTTC. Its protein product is CATQGGYGYTF.

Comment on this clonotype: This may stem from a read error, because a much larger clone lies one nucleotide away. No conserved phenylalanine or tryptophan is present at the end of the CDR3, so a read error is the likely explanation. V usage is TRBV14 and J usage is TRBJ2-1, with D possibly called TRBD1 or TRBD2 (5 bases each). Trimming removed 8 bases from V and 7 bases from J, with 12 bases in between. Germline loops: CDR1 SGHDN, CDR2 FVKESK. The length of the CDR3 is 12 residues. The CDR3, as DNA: TGTGCCAGCGGGGGAACGGGTAATGAGCAGTTCCTC. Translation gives CASGGTGNEQFL.

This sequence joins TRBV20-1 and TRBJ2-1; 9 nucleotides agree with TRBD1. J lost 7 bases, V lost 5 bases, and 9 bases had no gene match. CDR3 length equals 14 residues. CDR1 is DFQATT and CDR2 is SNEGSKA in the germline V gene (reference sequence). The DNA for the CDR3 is TGCAGTGCTGCCGGGACAGGGATTCCGAATGAGCAGTTCTTC. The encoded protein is CSAAGTGIPNEQFF.

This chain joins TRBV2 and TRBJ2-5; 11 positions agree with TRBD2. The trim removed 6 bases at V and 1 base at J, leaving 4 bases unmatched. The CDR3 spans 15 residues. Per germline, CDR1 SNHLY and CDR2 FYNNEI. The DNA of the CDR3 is TGTGCCAGCAGGCAGACTAGCGGGGCCCAAGAGACCCAGTACTTC. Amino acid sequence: CASRQTSGAQETQYF.

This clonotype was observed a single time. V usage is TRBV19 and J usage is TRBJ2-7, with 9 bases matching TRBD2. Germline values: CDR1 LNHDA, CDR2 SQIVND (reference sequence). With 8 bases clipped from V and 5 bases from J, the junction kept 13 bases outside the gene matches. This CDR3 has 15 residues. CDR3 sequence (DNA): TGTGCCAGTTCCCTGGTAGCGGGAGAGTCAAACGAGCAGTACTTC. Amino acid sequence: CASSLVAGESNEQYF.

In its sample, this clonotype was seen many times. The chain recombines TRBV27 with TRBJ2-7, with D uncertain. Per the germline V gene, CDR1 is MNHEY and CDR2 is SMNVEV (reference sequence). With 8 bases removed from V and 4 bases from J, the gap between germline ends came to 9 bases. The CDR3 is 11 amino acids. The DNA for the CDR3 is TGTGCCAGCCGTCGCCAATACGAGCAGTACTTC. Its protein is CASRRQYEQYF.